This TCR beta chain was documented in a study of T cell repertoires in cytomegalovirus infection. Background on the study: Recently identified HLA-C-restricted CMV epitopes were used, and well-studied HLA-B-restricted CMV epitopes were used as well. Public TCR beta signatures provided an indication of both CMV infection and a matching HLA type.

Study-wide results and limits: Clonotype analysis showed dominance of the ex vivo response by HLA-C-restricted CMV-specific TCR beta clonotypes.

The CDR3 has 14 residues. Losses at the gene ends were 6 bases for V and 3 bases for J; bases not matched to a gene: 5. One entry per CDR3 protein, called by TCRdb with MiXCR from the reads. The sample records about 770,000 distinct CDR3 sequences, 29% being singletons. Many counts were recorded for this clonotype. Its target is not known. The chain employs TRBV12-3 or TRBV12-4 and TRBJ1-3; 7 nucleotides match TRBD1. Material: cultured CD8+ T cells from PBMCs, obtained from culture after CMV antigen stimulation. The receptor's source is a human donor in good health (CMV status not recorded). Some clones in this sample may be carry-over from other donors' samples. This CDR3 is CASSHDRDGNTIYF. DNA of the CDR3: TGTGCCAGCAGCCACGACAGGGATGGAAACACCATATATTTT.